This T cell receptor beta chain was retrieved from a study of control samples from healthy donors and cancer patients. Here immunoSEQ multiplex PCR was the method, and the copy in TCRdb shows in-frame clones only, minus some. The data hold about 38,000 clones, with 65% to 85% observed a single time. Germline CDR1 LGHNT, CDR2 FRNRAP. V was pared by 4 bases and J by 2 bases, with 8 bases of the junction left unmatched. There are 16 residues in the CDR3. This TCR derives from a woman aged 55-75 years with lung cancer. The sample comprised PBMCs. The chain employs TRBV12-5 and TRBJ2-1; 7 positions match TRBD2. Here the CDR3 reads CASGSRLAGPYNEQFF. The CDR3 region has the DNA TGTGCTAGTGGTTCCCGACTAGCTGGACCCTACAATGAGCAGTTCTTC.